A single sample is the source of the 18 T cell receptor beta chains below, sequenced in a study of blood T cell repertoires in COVID-19. Using immunoSEQ multiplex PCR, the repertoire was profiled, and TCRdb retains in-frame clones only, with some absent. The table lists roughly 230,000 clones, around 90% of them singletons. The sequenced sample was peripheral blood. Source of these receptors: a human donor in a cohort sampled during active COVID-19.

A word on this clone: This sample includes further DNA sequences coding for the same CDR3. The chain carries TRBV9 and TRBJ2-7, with TRBD2 matching over 9 bases. V trimming: 0 bases; J trimming: 2 bases; junction bases outside the gene matches: 3. The V gene's germline CDR1 is SGDLS and CDR2 YYNGEE. The CDR3 runs 15 residues. This chain's CDR3 is CASSVGLAETYEQYF. The CDR3 DNA reads TGTGCCAGCAGCGTAGGACTAGCGGAGACCTACGAGCAGTACTTC.

V is TRBV5-4 and J is TRBJ2-7, with 16 nucleotides matching TRBD2. CDR1 is SGHNT and CDR2 is YYREEE in the germline V gene (reference sequence). This CDR3 is built from 15 residues. The V and J ends lost 3 bases and 4 bases, in that order; junction bases with no gene match: 1. The CDR3 here is CASSSGLAGGYEQYF. DNA of the CDR3: TGTGCCAGCAGCTCGGGACTAGCGGGAGGGTACGAGCAGTACTTC.

The gene calls are TRBV7-3 and TRBJ2-5; TRBD2 agrees at 13 bases. Germline values: CDR1 SGHTA, CDR2 FQGTGA. This CDR3 spans 15 amino acids. Unmatched junction bases numbered 3, after V lost 4 bases and J lost 4 bases. The DNA for the CDR3 is TGTGCCAGCAGCTCGGGACTAGCGGGACCAGAGACCCAGTACTTC. The encoded protein is CASSSGLAGPETQYF.

The chain recombines TRBV27 with TRBJ1-5, with D possibly being TRBD1 (6 bases). CDR3 length: 16 amino acids. V lost 6 bases and J 0 bases, leaving 15 bases between the germline ends. CDR1 is MNHEY and CDR2 is SMNVEV in the germline V gene (reference sequence). This CDR3 reads CASRLSQGNSNQPQHF. The CDR3 nucleotides are TGTGCCAGCAGGCTCTCACAGGGAAATAGCAATCAGCCCCAGCATTTT.

The V and J genes are TRBV5-4 and TRBJ2-5; 12 bases align to TRBD2. CDR1 and CDR2 (germline): SGHNT, YYREEE (reference sequence). V shed 9 bases, J shed 5 bases, and the junction held 8 bases outside the gene matches. The CDR3 spans 14 residues. The CDR3, as DNA: TGTGCCATCCCAGGACTAGCGGGAATGGAGACCCAGTACTTC. Translated, it gives CAIPGLAGMETQYF.

CDR3 in amino acids: CASSSYSGGSYNEQFF. As DNA, the CDR3 is TGTGCCAGCAGCTCCTACAGCGGGGGGTCCTACAATGAGCAGTTCTTC. V and J are TRBV7-8 and TRBJ2-1, with 9 bases fitting TRBD2. J gave up 1 base and V 4 bases, and 5 bases lay outside the gene matches. Germline V gene data show CDR1 as SGHVS and CDR2 as FQNEAQ. CDR3 length equals 16 residues.

V is TRBV6-6 and J is TRBJ1-5; TRBD1 agrees at 8 bases. CDR3 length equals 15 residues. Germline values: CDR1 MNHNY, CDR2 SVGAGI (reference sequence). V was pared by 8 bases and J by 3 bases, with 9 bases of the junction left unmatched. The CDR3 here is CASFPGQGINQPQHF. For the CDR3, the DNA is TGTGCCAGCTTTCCCGGACAGGGAATCAATCAGCCCCAGCATTTT.

This chain connects TRBV7-9 to TRBJ1-6; TRBD1 aligns across 8 bases. The trim removed 5 bases at V and 0 bases at J, leaving 6 bases unmatched. The germline V gene has CDR1 SEHNR and CDR2 FQNEAQ (reference sequence). The CDR3 is 17 residues long. The CDR3 bases are TGTGCCAGCAGCCGGGGACAGGTTAGCTCCTATAATTCACCCCTCCACTTT. Its protein is CASSRGQVSSYNSPLHF.

The chain has TRBV29-1 and TRBJ2-1, with 10 nucleotides matching TRBD2. J was trimmed by 7 bases and V by 0 bases; bases with no gene match: 6. This CDR3 is built from 15 residues. Germline values: CDR1 SQVTM, CDR2 ANQGSEA. The CDR3 DNA reads TGCAGCGTTGAAGATAGGCAGCGGGGGGGGAATGAGCAGTTCTTC. Encoded protein: CSVEDRQRGGNEQFF.

The chain combines TRBV25-1 with TRBJ1-1; 8 bases map to TRBD1. Losses at the gene ends were 6 bases for V and 3 bases for J; bases not matched to a gene: 9. The germline V gene has CDR1 MGHDK and CDR2 SYGVNS. The CDR3 is made up of 15 amino acids. CDR3 nucleotides: TGTGCCAGCAGAGTAACGGGACAGGACTACACTGAAGCTTTCTTT. It is translated as CASRVTGQDYTEAFF.

The CDR3 spells CATYGTSGSYEQYF. CDR3 DNA sequence: TGTGCCACCTATGGGACTAGCGGATCCTACGAGCAGTACTTC. The genes are TRBV28 and TRBJ2-7; 11 positions agree with TRBD2. The V segment lost 10 bases and the J segment 1 base; nucleotides outside the gene matches: 6. Germline CDR1 reads MDHEN; CDR2 reads SYDVKM. This CDR3 spans 14 amino acids.

The chain links TRBV7-2 to TRBJ1-2; 7 bases agree with TRBD1. The junction had 7 bases not matched to a gene; V was cut back by 7 bases and J by 5 bases. The CDR3 totals 13 residues. Germline V gene data show CDR1 as SGHTA and CDR2 as FQGNSA. For the CDR3, the DNA is TGTGCCAGCACGGCAGGGGGGCTATATGGCTACACCTTC. It codes for CASTAGGLYGYTF.

CDR3 DNA sequence: TGTGCCAGCAGCTTAGGGTTTGGCGGTGGGGCCAACGTCCTGACTTTC. The encoded protein is CASSLGFGGGANVLTF. This rearrangement joins TRBV7-2 to TRBJ2-6; D not certain. The CDR3 has 16 amino acids. With 1 base removed from V and 3 bases from J, the gap between germline ends came to 10 bases. Germline values: CDR1 SGHTA, CDR2 FQGNSA.

The rearrangement uses TRBV4-1 and TRBJ2-7; TRBD2 agrees at 10 bases. The V segment lost 5 bases and the J segment 3 bases; nucleotides outside the gene matches: 25. This CDR3 has 21 residues. Germline-derived CDR1 and CDR2 are MGHRA and YSYEKL. CDR3 sequence reads: CASSSKSILAGVPLHNYEQYF. In DNA form, the CDR3 reads TGCGCCAGCAGCTCCAAGTCGATCCTAGCGGGAGTCCCCCTTCATAACTACGAGCAGTACTTC.

This rearrangement joins TRBV30 to TRBJ2-7; TRBD2 matches 7 bases. After removal of 1 base from V and 6 bases from J, the junction contained 9 bases not matched to a gene. The length of the CDR3 is 14 residues. Per germline, CDR1 GTSNPN and CDR2 SVGIG (reference sequence). CDR3 bases: TGTGCCTGGAGTGGGTTTAGCGGGTCTCTCGAGCAGTACTTC. This codes for CAWSGFSGSLEQYF.

The CDR3 DNA is TGTGCCACCAGCAGAGATCGCTCTGAGGGCTATGGCTACACCTTC. Amino acids: CATSRDRSEGYGYTF. The V gene is TRBV15, the J gene TRBJ1-2; no clear D gene. Per germline, CDR1 LNHNV and CDR2 YYDKDF (reference sequence). CDR3 size: 15 residues. Trimming removed 0 bases at V and 4 bases at J, with 12 bases between.

The rearrangement joins TRBV7-2 to TRBJ2-3, with 9 bases matching TRBD2. J gave up 2 bases and V 4 bases, and 13 bases lay outside the gene matches. CDR3 size: 18 residues. Germline V gene data show CDR1 as SGHTA and CDR2 as FQGNSA. CDR3 DNA: TGTGCCAGCAGCTCCCGCGGAGGGGCTAGCGGGAACACAGATACGCAGTATTTT. Translation gives CASSSRGGASGNTDTQYF. The full variable domain, completed using reference TRBV7-2 and TRBJ2-3, is GAGVSQSPSNKVTEKGKDVELRCDPISGHTALYWYRQSLGQGLEFLIYFQGNSAPDKSGLPSDRFSAERTGGSVSTLTIQRTQQEDSAVYLCASSSRGGASGNTDTQYFGPGTRLTVL.

The chain has TRBV11-2 and TRBJ2-6, with a tentative D call TRBD1 (7 bases). Trimming stripped 7 bases from V and 13 bases from J, with 26 bases between. The CDR3 sequence is 16 residues long. From germline, CDR1 is SGHAT and CDR2 FQNNGV. DNA for the CDR3: TGTGCCAGCATCCCCCTCGGGGGAGAGGGGGCGAGGGTCCTGACTTTC. Encoded protein: CASIPLGGEGARVLTF.